This T cell receptor beta chain was captured by sequencing in a study of blood T cell repertoires in COVID-19. As handled by the study authors: Using reference gene primer amplification, nucleated cell counts were estimated. The data were produced by immunoSEQ multiplex PCR, yet TCRdb's version contains in-frame clones alone and is incomplete. The V and J calls and clone size come from that table; D and trimming were worked out from the DNA. The sample comprises about 300,000 clones, 86% of which are singletons, and around 1.5% rests with the top ten. The germline gives CDR1 MNHEY, CDR2 SMNVEV (reference sequence). The CDR3 runs 14 residues. Losses at the gene ends were 5 bases for V and 3 bases for J; bases not matched to a gene: 7.

The TCR comes from a woman in her 50s with acute or convalescent COVID-19. The sample comprised peripheral blood. The chain joins TRBV27 to TRBJ2-7, with TRBD1 identical over 7 bases. The CDR3 region is CASSTGTVNYEQYF. The DNA for the CDR3 is TGTGCCAGCAGTACCGGGACAGTGAACTACGAGCAGTACTTC.